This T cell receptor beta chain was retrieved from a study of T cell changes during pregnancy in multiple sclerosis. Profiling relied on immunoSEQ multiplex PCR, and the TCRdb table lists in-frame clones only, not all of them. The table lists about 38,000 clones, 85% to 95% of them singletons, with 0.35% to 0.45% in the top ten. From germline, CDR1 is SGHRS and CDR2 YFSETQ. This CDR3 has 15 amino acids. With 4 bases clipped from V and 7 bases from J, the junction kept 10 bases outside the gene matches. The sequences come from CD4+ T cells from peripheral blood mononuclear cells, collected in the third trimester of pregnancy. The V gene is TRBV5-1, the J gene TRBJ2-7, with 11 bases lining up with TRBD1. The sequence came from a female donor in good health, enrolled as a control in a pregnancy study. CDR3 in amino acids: CASSVRDRGIKEQYF. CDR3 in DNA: TGCGCCAGCAGCGTAAGGGACAGGGGGATTAAGGAGCAGTACTTC.